The 2 T cell receptor beta chains given below trace back to one sample, sequenced in a study of sequential checkpoint blockade in melanoma. Treatment reported: randomized to nivolumab then ipilimumab (arm A) or the reverse (arm B). TCRdb's copy holds only in-frame clones and misses some; the assay was immunoSEQ multiplex PCR. The repertoire holds roughly 5,000 clones, with around 30% as singletons. The starting material was tumor tissue (inferred from file names), obtained from a patient given nivolumab and ipilimumab in sequence. The receptors come from a human donor with melanoma.

V gene TRBV19 combines with J gene TRBJ1-2, with 10 bases lining up with TRBD1. After removal of 4 bases from V and 4 bases from J, the junction contained 6 bases not matched to a gene. Germline V CDR1 and CDR2: LNHDA, SQIVND (reference sequence). The CDR3 length is 15 residues. CDR3 DNA sequence: TGTGCCAGTAGTAGCGGACAGGGGGTCAGCTATGGCTACACCTTC. This gives the protein CASSSGQGVSYGYTF.

The chain is built from TRBV15 and TRBJ2-3; D might be TRBD1 (5 bases). CDR1 is LNHNV and CDR2 is YYDKDF in the germline V gene (reference sequence). This CDR3 has 15 residues. Trimming removed 3 bases at V and 0 bases at J, with 10 bases between. CDR3 DNA sequence: TGTGCCACCAGCAGGGACAAACTCAGCACAGATACGCAGTATTTT. Translating it yields CATSRDKLSTDTQYF. Supplemented by reference TRBV15 and TRBJ2-3, the full variable domain reads DAMVIQNPRYQVTQFGKPVTLSCSQTLNHNVMYWYQQKSSQAPKLLFHYYDKDFNNEADTPDNFQSRRPNTSFCFLDIRSPGLGDTAMYLCATSRDKLSTDTQYFGPGTRLTVL.